The clone carrying this T cell receptor beta chain was seen a handful of times. Germline V lookup: CDR1 DFQATT, CDR2 SNEGSKA (reference sequence). Trimming took 1 base from V and 0 from J; bases not matched to a gene: 8. The CDR3 is 16 residues long. A second about 7 to 11 cycle PCR used barcoded and J-beta primers. TCRdb itself ran the 5' RACE reads through MiXCR, one entry per CDR3 protein. The sample consists of roughly 1,300,000 distinct CDR3 sequences, approximately 59% of them appearing once. This record comes from a study of blood T cells in healthy people across ages. The chain links TRBV20-1 to TRBJ2-7; the match to TRBD2 covers 8 bases. The receptor's source is a man aged 18-30 years in good health. Sequencing input: blood. CDR3: CSARATGRANSYEQYF. The CDR3 DNA reads as TGCAGTGCTAGAGCCACCGGGAGGGCCAACTCCTACGAGCAGTACTTC.